The entry below gives a single T cell receptor beta chain sequence along with its context. The data are from a study of blood T cell repertoires in COVID-19. Across the study: Acute and convalescent COVID-19 specimens originated in the United States, Italy and Spain.

The CDR3 loop spans 14 amino acids. Looked up from germline, CDR1 is KGHSH and CDR2 is LQKENI. V was cut by 6 bases and J by 4 bases, with 15 bases left in between. In the original analysis: Quantification of nucleated cells was approximated via reference gene primer amplification. Sequencing used immunoSEQ multiplex PCR; TCRdb keeps in-frame clones, though not all of them. V and J calls and clone size are those listed in that table; D and trimming were worked out from the DNA. The table shows tens of thousands of clones, with 75% to 85% occurring only once. This sequence originates from a woman over 75 with acute or convalescent COVID-19. The sequencing sample was made of peripheral blood. V gene TRBV18 combines with J gene TRBJ1-1; D is possibly TRBD1 (5 bases). CDR3 amino acids: CASSINGGPTEAFF. The CDR3, as DNA: TGTGCCAGCTCTATCAACGGGGGACCCACTGAAGCTTTCTTT.